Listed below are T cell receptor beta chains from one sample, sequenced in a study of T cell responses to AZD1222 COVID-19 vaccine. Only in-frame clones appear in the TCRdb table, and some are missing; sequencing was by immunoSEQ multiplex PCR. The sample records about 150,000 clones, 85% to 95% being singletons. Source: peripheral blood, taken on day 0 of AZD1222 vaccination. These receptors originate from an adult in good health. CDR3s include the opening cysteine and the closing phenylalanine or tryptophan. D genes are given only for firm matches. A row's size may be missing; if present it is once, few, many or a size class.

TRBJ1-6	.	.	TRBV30	CAWMDRYNSPLHF	TGTGCCTGGATGGACAGATATAATTCACCCCTCCACTTT
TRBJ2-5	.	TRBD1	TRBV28	CASSLRRTGGRETQYF	TGTGCCAGCAGTTTACGACGGACAGGGGGTCGGGAGACCCAGTACTTC
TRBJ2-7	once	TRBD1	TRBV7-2	CASSLPQGEYPYEQYF	TGTGCCAGCAGCTTACCCCAGGGGGAATACCCCTACGAGCAGTACTTC
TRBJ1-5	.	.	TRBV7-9	CASSLDGRGTQPQHF	TGTGCCAGCAGCTTAGACGGTAGGGGAACTCAGCCCCAGCATTTT
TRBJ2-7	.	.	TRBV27	CASSLSLLAYEQYF	TGTGCCAGCAGTTTATCTTTGCTGGCTTACGAGCAGTACTTC
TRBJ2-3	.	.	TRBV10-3	CAISEGLLSTDTQYF	TGTGCCATCAGTGAGGGACTACTGAGCACAGATACGCAGTATTTT
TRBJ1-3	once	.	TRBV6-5	CASKRGIESGNTIYF	TGTGCCAGCAAGCGGGGAATCGAGTCTGGAAACACCATATATTTT
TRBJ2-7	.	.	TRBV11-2	CASSSDRLSYEQYF	TGTGCCAGCAGCTCTGACAGGTTATCCTACGAGCAGTACTTC
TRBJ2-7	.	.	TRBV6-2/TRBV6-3	CASSPLAETSYEQYF	TGTGCCAGCAGTCCGTTAGCGGAGACATCCTACGAGCAGTACTTC
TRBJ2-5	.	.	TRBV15	CATSREGETQYF	TGTGCCACCAGCAGAGAAGGAGAGACCCAGTACTTC
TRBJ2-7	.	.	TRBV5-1	CASSSGDLPYEQYF	TGCGCCAGCAGCTCAGGGGACCTACCCTACGAGCAGTACTTC
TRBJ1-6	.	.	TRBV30	CAWSHNSPLHF	TGTGCCTGGAGCCATAATTCACCCCTCCACTTT
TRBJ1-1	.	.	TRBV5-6	CASSLRGAGEAFF	TGTGCCAGCAGCTTGAGAGGGGCTGGTGAAGCTTTCTTT
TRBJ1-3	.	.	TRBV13	CASRPYLDSGNTIYF	TGTGCCAGCAGACCATACTTAGACTCTGGAAACACCATATATTTT
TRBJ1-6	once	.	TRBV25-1	CASSRGSYNSPLHF	TGTGCCAGCAGTCGGGGCTCCTATAATTCACCCCTCCACTTT
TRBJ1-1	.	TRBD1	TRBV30	CARTRQGNTEAFF	TGTGCCCGAACCCGACAGGGGAACACTGAAGCTTTCTTT
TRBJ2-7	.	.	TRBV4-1	CASSQVSLPRTVAYEQYF	TGCGCCAGCAGCCAAGTTTCCCTCCCCCGGACAGTAGCCTACGAGCAGTACTTC
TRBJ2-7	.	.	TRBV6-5	CASSSLGGYEQYF	TGTGCCAGCAGTTCCCTGGGAGGCTACGAGCAGTACTTC
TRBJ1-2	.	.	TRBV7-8	CASSPPQVLNGYTF	TGTGCCAGCAGCCCCCCACAGGTTCTCAATGGCTACACCTTC
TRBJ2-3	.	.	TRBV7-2	CASSLPQGGGPRTDTQYF	TGTGCCAGCAGCTTACCCCAAGGGGGAGGGCCGCGCACAGATACGCAGTATTTT
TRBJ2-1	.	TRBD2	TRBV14	CASRSGGGNEQFF	TGTGCCAGCAGAAGCGGGGGGGGCAATGAGCAGTTCTTC
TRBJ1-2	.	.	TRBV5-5	CASSLDGGIRDYGYTF	TGTGCCAGCAGCTTGGACGGGGGAATAAGAGACTATGGCTACACCTTC
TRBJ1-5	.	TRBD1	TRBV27	CASSFLREQGLPTQPQHF	TGTGCCAGCAGTTTTCTTAGGGAACAGGGGCTTCCAACTCAGCCCCAGCATTTT
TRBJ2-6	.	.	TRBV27	CASTPKVSGANVLTF	TGTGCCAGCACCCCGAAGGTCTCTGGGGCCAACGTCCTGACTTTC
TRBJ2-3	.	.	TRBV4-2	CASSQGPGLYTDTQYF	TGTGCCAGCAGCCAGGGACCGGGACTCTACACAGATACGCAGTATTTT
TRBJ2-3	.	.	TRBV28	CASRTTDTQYF	TGTGCCAGCAGGACCACAGATACGCAGTATTTT
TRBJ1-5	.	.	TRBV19	CASRHADRTDQPQHF	TGTGCCAGTCGTCACGCCGACAGGACAGATCAGCCCCAGCATTTT
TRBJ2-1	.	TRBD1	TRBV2	CASSQTGTGGENEQFF	TGTGCCAGCAGTCAAACCGGGACAGGGGGCGAGAATGAGCAGTTCTTC
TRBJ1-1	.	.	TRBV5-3	CTAKGQHSEAFF	TGTACGGCAAAGGGGCAGCACTCTGAAGCTTTCTTT
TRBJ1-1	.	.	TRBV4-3	CASSHQIANTEAFF	TGCGCCAGCAGCCACCAGATCGCGAACACTGAAGCTTTCTTT
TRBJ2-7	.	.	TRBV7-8	CASSSRDFTVYEQYF	TGTGCCAGCAGCTCGCGAGACTTTACCGTCTACGAGCAGTACTTC
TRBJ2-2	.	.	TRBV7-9	CASSFSHGGTDTGELFF	TGTGCCAGCAGCTTCTCCCACGGGGGGACAGACACCGGGGAGCTGTTTTTT
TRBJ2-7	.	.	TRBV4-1	CASSHLLEGGYEQYF	TGCGCCAGCAGCCACCTACTAGAGGGGGGATACGAGCAGTACTTC
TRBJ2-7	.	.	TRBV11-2	CASSADSAYEQYF	TGTGCCAGCAGCGCGGACAGCGCCTACGAGCAGTACTTC
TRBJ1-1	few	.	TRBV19	CASSTGVEGTEAFF	TGTGCCAGTAGTACAGGGGTGGAGGGAACTGAAGCTTTCTTT
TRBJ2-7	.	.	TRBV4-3	CASSHSGTGSYEQYF	TGCGCCAGCAGCCACTCCGGGACGGGCTCCTACGAGCAGTACTTC
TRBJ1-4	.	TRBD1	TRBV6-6	CASSPRGFNEKLFF	TGTGCCAGCAGTCCCAGGGGGTTTAATGAAAAACTGTTTTTT
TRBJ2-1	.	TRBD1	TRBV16	CASSQGQGGYNEQFF	TGTGCCAGCAGCCAAGGACAGGGGGGATACAATGAGCAGTTCTTC
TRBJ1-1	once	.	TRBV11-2	CASSGVNTEAFF	TGTGCCAGCTCAGGGGTAAACACTGAAGCTTTCTTT
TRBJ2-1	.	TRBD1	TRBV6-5	CASSLSTGVGDEQFF	TGTGCCAGCAGTCTATCGACAGGGGTAGGCGATGAGCAGTTCTTC
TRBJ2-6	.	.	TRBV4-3	CASSPQTSGANVPTF	TGCGCCAGCAGCCCCCAAACCTCTGGGGCCAACGTCCCGACTTTC